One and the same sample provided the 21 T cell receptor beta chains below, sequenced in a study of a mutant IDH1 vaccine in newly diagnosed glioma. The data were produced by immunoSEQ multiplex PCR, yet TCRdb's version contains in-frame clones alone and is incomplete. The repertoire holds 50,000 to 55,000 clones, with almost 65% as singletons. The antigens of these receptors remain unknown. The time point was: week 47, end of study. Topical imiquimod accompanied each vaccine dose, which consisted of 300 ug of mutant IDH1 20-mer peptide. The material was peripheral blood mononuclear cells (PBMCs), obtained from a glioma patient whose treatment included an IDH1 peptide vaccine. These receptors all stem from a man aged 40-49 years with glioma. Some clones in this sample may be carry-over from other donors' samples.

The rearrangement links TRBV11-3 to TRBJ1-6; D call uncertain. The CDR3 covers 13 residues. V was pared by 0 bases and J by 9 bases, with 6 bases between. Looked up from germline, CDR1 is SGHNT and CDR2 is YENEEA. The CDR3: CASSLDGFSPLHF. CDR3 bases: TGTGCCAGCAGCTTAGATGGGTTTTCACCCCTCCACTTT.

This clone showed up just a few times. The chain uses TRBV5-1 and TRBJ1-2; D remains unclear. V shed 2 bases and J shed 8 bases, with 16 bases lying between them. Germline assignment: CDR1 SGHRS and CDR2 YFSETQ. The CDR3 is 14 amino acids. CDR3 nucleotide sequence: TGCGCCAGCAGCTTATGGGGTTTGAATGGCGGCTACACCTTC. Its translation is CASSLWGLNGGYTF.

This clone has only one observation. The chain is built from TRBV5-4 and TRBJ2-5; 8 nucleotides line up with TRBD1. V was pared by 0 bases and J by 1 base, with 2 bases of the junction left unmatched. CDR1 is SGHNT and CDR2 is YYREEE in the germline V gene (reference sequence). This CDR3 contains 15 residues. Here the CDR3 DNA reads TGTGCCAGCAGCTTGGAACAGGGGGGCCAAGAGACCCAGTACTTC. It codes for CASSLEQGGQETQYF.

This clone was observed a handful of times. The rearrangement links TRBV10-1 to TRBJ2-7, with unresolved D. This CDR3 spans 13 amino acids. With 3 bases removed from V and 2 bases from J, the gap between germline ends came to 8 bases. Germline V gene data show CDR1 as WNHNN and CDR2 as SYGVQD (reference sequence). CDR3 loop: CASSDTLPYEQYF. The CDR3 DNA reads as TGCGCCAGCAGTGACACCTTACCCTACGAGCAGTACTTC.

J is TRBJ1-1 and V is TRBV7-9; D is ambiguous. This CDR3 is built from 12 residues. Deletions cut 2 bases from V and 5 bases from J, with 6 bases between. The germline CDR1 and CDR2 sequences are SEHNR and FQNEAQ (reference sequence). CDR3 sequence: CASSLSGTEAFF. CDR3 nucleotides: TGTGCCAGCAGCTTATCGGGGACTGAAGCTTTCTTT.

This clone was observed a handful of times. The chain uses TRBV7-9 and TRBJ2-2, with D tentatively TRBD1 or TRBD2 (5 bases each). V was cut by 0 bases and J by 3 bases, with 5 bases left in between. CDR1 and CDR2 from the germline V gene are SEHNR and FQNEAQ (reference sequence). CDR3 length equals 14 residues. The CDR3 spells CASSLAGDTGELFF. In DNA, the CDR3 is TGTGCCAGCAGCTTAGCGGGGGACACCGGGGAGCTGTTTTTT.

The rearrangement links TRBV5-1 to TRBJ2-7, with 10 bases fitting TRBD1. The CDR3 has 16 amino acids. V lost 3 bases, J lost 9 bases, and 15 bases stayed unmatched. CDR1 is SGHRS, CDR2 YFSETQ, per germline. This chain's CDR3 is CASSSGDRDRGRGQYF. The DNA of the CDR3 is TGCGCCAGCAGCTCCGGTGACCGGGACAGGGGACGTGGGCAGTACTTC.

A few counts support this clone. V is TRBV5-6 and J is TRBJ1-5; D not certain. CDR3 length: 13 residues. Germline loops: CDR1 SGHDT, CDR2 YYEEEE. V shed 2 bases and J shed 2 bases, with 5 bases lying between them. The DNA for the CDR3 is TGTGCCAGCAGCTTCCGGGGCAATCAGCCCCAGCATTTT. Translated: CASSFRGNQPQHF.

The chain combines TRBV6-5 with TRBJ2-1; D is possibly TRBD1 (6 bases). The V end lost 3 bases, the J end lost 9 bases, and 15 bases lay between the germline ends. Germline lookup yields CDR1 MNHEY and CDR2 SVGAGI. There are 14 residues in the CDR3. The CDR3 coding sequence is TGTGCCAGCAGTTATTACCAGGGGTGGGGTGAGCAGTTCTTC. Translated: CASSYYQGWGEQFF.

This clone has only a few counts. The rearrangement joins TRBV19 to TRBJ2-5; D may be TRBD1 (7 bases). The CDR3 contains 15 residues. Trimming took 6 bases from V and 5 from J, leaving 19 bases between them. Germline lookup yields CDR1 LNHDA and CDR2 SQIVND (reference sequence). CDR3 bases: TGTGCCAGTAGGAAGACAGGGACTGCCCGTGAGACCCAGTACTTC. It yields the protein CASRKTGTARETQYF.

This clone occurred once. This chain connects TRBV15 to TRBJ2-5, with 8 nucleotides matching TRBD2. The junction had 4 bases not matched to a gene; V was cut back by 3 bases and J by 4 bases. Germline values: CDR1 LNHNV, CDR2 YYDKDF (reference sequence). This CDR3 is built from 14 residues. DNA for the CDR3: TGTGCCACCAGCAGCGGGGGGGCCCTAGAGACCCAGTACTTC. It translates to CATSSGGALETQYF.

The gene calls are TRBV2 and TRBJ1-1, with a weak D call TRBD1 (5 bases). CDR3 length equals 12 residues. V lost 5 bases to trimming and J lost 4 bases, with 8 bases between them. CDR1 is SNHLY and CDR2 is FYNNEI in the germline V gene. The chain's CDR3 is CASSPGITEAFF. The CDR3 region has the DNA TGTGCCAGCAGTCCAGGGATCACTGAAGCTTTCTTT. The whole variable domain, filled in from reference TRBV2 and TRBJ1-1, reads EPEVTQTPSHQVTQMGQEVILRCVPISNHLYFYWYRQILGQKVEFLVSFYNNEISEKSEIFDDQFSVERPDGSNFTLKIRSTKLEDSAMYFCASSPGITEAFFGQGTRLTVV.

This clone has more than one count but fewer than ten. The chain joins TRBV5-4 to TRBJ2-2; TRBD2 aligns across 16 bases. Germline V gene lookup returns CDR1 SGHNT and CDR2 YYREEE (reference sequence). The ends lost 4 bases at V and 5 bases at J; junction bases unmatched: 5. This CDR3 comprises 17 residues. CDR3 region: CASSPGTSGGVTGELFF. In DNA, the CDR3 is TGTGCCAGCAGCCCCGGGACTAGCGGGGGGGTAACCGGGGAGCTGTTTTTT.

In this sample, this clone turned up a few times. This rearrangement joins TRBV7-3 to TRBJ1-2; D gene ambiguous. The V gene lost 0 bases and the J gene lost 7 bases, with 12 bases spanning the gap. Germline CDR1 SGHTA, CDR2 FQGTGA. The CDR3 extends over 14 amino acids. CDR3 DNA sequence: TGTGCCAGCAGCTTAACCCGGACCGATTCTGGCTACACCTTC. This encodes CASSLTRTDSGYTF.

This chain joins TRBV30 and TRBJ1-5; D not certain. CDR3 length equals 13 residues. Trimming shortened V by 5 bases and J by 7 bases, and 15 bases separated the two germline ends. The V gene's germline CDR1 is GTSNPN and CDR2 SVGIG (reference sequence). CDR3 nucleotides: TGTGCCTGGGCTGATCAATTCGACCAGCCCCAGCATTTT. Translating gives CAWADQFDQPQHF.

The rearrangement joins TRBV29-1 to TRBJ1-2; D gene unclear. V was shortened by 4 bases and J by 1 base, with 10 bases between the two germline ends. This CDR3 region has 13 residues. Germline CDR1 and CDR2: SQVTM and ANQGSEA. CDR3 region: CSVGENSNYGYTF. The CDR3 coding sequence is TGCAGCGTTGGTGAGAACAGTAACTATGGCTACACCTTC.

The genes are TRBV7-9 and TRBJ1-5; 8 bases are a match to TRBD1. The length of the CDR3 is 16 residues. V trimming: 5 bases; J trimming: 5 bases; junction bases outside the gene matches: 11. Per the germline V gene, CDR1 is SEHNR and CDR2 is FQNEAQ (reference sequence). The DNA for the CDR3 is TGTGCCAGCAGCAACGGGGGCCAGGGGGCGTATCAGCCCCAGCATTTT. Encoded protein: CASSNGGQGAYQPQHF. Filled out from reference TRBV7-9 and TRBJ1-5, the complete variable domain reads DTGVSQNPRHKITKRGQNVTFRCDPISEHNRLYWYRQTLGQGPEFLTYFQNEAQLEKSRLLSDRFSAERPKGSFSTLEIQRTEQGDSAMYLCASSNGGQGAYQPQHFGDGTRLSIL.

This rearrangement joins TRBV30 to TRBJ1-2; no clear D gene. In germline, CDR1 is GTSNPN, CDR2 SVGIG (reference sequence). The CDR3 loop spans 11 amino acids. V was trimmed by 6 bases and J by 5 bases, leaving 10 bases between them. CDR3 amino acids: CACTFHYGYTF. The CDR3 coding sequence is TGTGCCTGTACCTTCCATTATGGCTACACCTTC. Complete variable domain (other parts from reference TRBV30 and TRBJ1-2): SQTIHQWPATLVQPVGSPLSLECTVEGTSNPNLYWYRQAAGRGLQLLFYSVGIGQISSEVPQNLSASRPQDRQFILSSKKLLLSDSGFYLCACTFHYGYTFGSGTRLTVV.

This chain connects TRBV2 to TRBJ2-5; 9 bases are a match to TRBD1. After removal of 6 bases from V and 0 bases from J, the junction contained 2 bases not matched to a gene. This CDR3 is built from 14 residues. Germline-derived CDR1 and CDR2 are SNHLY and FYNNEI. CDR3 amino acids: CASRGTGYQETQYF. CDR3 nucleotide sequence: TGTGCCAGCAGGGGGACAGGGTACCAAGAGACCCAGTACTTC.

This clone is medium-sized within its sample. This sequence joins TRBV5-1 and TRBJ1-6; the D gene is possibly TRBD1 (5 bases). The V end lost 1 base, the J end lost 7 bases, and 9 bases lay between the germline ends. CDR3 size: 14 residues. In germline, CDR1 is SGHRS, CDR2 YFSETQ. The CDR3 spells CASSLYGANSPLHF. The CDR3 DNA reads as TGCGCCAGCAGCTTGTACGGGGCCAATTCACCCCTCCACTTT.

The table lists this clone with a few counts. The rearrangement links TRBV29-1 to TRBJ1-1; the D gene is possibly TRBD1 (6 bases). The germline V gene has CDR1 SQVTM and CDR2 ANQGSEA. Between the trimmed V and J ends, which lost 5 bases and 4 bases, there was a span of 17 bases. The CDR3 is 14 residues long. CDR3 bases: TGCAGCGTTTCGGCAGGGGATCGGTCCACTGAAGCTTTCTTT. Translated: CSVSAGDRSTEAFF.